The 31 T cell receptor beta chains presented below share a single source sample, sequenced in a study of blood T cell repertoires in COVID-19. The repertoire was sequenced with immunoSEQ multiplex PCR; TCRdb's copy has only in-frame clones and lacks some. The sample has approximately 240,000 clones, approximately 90% seen once. The sequenced sample consisted of PBMCs or T cells enriched from blood (not recorded which). Source of these receptors: a woman aged 30 to 39 with acute COVID-19.

V and J are TRBV7-9 and TRBJ2-3; TRBD1 agrees at 7 bases. This CDR3 has 14 residues. In germline, CDR1 is SEHNR, CDR2 FQNEAQ (reference sequence). V was clipped by 3 bases and J by 4 bases; unmatched bases: 4. CDR3 in amino acids: CASSLGQGADTQYF. DNA for the CDR3: TGTGCCAGCAGCTTGGGGCAGGGGGCAGATACGCAGTATTTT.

The rearrangement joins TRBV7-9 to TRBJ1-4; 9 nucleotides match TRBD1. From germline, CDR1 is SEHNR and CDR2 FQNEAQ (reference sequence). Trimming took 6 bases from V and 5 from J; bases not matched to a gene: 4. This CDR3 has 14 amino acids. The CDR3 spells CASRFGTGNEKLFF. The CDR3 coding sequence is TGTGCCAGCAGGTTCGGGACAGGGAATGAAAAACTGTTTTTT.

This clone was detected a few times. The rearrangement joins TRBV28 to TRBJ1-2, with 7 bases that match TRBD1. V was pared by 3 bases and J by 5 bases, with 6 bases of the junction left unmatched. CDR1 and CDR2 (germline): MDHEN, SYDVKM. The CDR3 sequence is 14 residues long. CDR3 region: CASSFGTAKYGYTF. The CDR3 DNA reads TGTGCCAGCAGTTTTGGGACAGCCAAATATGGCTACACCTTC.

The rearrangement links TRBV4-1 to TRBJ1-2; TRBD1 matches at 8 bases. With V trimmed by 4 bases and J by 5 bases, 24 bases remained unmatched. Germline CDR1 MGHRA, CDR2 YSYEKL. This CDR3 spans 20 amino acids. DNA for the CDR3: TGCGCCAGCAGCCCTCGCAGGGGGCGAGCGAGGCAGGGTATTAGTTATGGCTACACCTTC. It translates to CASSPRRGRARQGISYGYTF.

The chain is built from TRBV20-1 and TRBJ2-5; no definite D call. This CDR3 contains 10 residues. The germline V gene encodes CDR1 DFQATT and CDR2 SNEGSKA (reference sequence). Trimming cost V 6 bases and J 5 bases, with 7 bases left between them. The CDR3: CSAYGETQYF. The CDR3 DNA sequence: TGCAGTGCCTACGGGGAGACCCAGTACTTC.

This sequence joins TRBV5-8 and TRBJ2-3; TRBD1 aligns across 7 bases. Germline CDR1 is SGHTS and CDR2 is YDEGEE. The CDR3 is 14 amino acids. J gave up 3 bases and V 5 bases, and 6 bases lay outside the gene matches. The CDR3 sequence: CASRQGVRTDTQYF. The CDR3, as DNA: TGTGCCAGCAGGCAGGGGGTACGGACAGATACGCAGTATTTT. The entire variable domain, with the rest obtained from reference TRBV5-8 and TRBJ2-3, is as follows: EAGVTQSPTHLIKTRGQQATLRCSPISGHTSVYWYQQALGLGLQFLLWYDEGEERNRGNFPPRFSGRQFPNYSSELNVNALELEDSALYLCASRQGVRTDTQYFGPGTRLTVL.

The chain has TRBV27 and TRBJ1-4; D may be TRBD1 (6 bases). The length of the CDR3 is 13 residues. Per the germline V gene, CDR1 is MNHEY and CDR2 is SMNVEV (reference sequence). V shed 5 bases and J shed 6 bases, with 10 bases lying between them. CDR3 protein: CASSLQGDEKLFF. CDR3 nucleotide sequence: TGTGCCAGCAGTCTACAGGGAGATGAAAAACTGTTTTTT.

V gene TRBV27 combines with J gene TRBJ1-1; 7 bases match TRBD1. Germline assignment: CDR1 MNHEY and CDR2 SMNVEV (reference sequence). This CDR3 has 15 residues. V gave up 3 bases and J gave up 4 bases; unmatched junction bases: 8. This chain's CDR3 is CASSLGPTGATEAFF. The CDR3 DNA is TGTGCCAGCAGTTTGGGCCCTACAGGGGCCACTGAAGCTTTCTTT.

This chain links TRBV5-6 with TRBJ1-5, with D perhaps TRBD1 (5 bases). CDR3 size: 12 residues. Germline assignment: CDR1 SGHDT and CDR2 YYEEEE. The V and J ends lost 4 bases and 5 bases respectively, with 7 bases between them. The CDR3 here is CASSLQDQPQHF. In nucleotides, the CDR3 is TGTGCCAGCAGCCTACAGGATCAGCCCCAGCATTTT.

The chain uses TRBV28 and TRBJ1-2, with 10 bases aligning to TRBD1. The germline CDR1 and CDR2 sequences are MDHEN and SYDVKM. J gave up 8 bases and V 5 bases, and 8 bases lay outside the gene matches. CDR3 size: 14 residues. CDR3 residues: CASSVGQGRVGYTF. In nucleotides, the CDR3 is TGTGCCAGCAGTGTGGGACAGGGGAGGGTGGGCTACACCTTC.

V is TRBV7-3 and J is TRBJ2-3; D gene uncertain. V lost 1 base to trimming and J lost 10 bases, with 12 bases between them. The CDR3 is made up of 13 amino acids. From germline, CDR1 is SGHTA and CDR2 FQGTGA. The CDR3 bases are TGTGCCAGCAGCTTAAAGGCCGGGTCCCCGCAGTATTTT. Translated, it gives CASSLKAGSPQYF.

As DNA, the CDR3 is TGTGCCAGCAGCCCCGGTTTAATTCCCTACGAGCAGTACTTC. Its protein product is CASSPGLIPYEQYF. The chain carries TRBV9 and TRBJ2-7; D is undetermined. V shed 4 bases and J shed 2 bases, with 13 bases lying between them. The V gene's germline CDR1 is SGDLS and CDR2 YYNGEE. CDR3 length equals 14 residues. Filled out from reference TRBV9 and TRBJ2-7, the complete variable domain reads DSGVTQTPKHLITATGQRVTLRCSPRSGDLSVYWYQQSLDQGLQFLIQYYNGEERAKGNILERFSAQQFPDLHSELNLSSLELGDSALYFCASSPGLIPYEQYFGPGTRLTVT.

This clone was found a few times. V usage is TRBV3-1 (or the pseudogene TRBV3-2) and J usage is TRBJ1-6, with no clear D. V gave up 4 bases and J gave up 9 bases, with 10 bases separating them. Germline lookup yields CDR1 LGHDT and CDR2 YNNKEL (reference sequence). There are 13 residues in the CDR3. The CDR3: CASSLLRSSPLHF. The CDR3 DNA reads TGTGCCAGCAGCCTCCTAAGATCTTCACCCCTCCACTTT.

V is TRBV28 and J is TRBJ1-2, with 9 positions matching TRBD1. J gave up 3 bases and V 4 bases, and 9 bases lay outside the gene matches. This CDR3 is built from 16 residues. CDR1 is MDHEN and CDR2 is SYDVKM in the germline V gene. The CDR3 DNA reads TGTGCCAGCAGTTCTCCCGGACAGGGGCTCCACTATGGCTACACCTTC. Its protein is CASSSPGQGLHYGYTF.

The V call is TRBV27, the J call TRBJ2-3; D may be TRBD2 (6 bases). There are 15 residues in the CDR3. CDR1 and CDR2 from the germline V gene are MNHEY and SMNVEV (reference sequence). The V and J ends lost 3 bases and 2 bases respectively, with 12 bases between them. The CDR3: CASSFAGLNTDTQYF. DNA of the CDR3: TGTGCCAGCAGTTTCGCGGGGCTTAACACAGATACGCAGTATTTT.

The gene calls are TRBV5-1 and TRBJ2-7; 7 bases are a match to TRBD1. V lost 4 bases, J lost 4 bases, and 8 bases stayed unmatched. CDR3 length equals 14 residues. Germline loops: CDR1 SGHRS, CDR2 YFSETQ. The CDR3 here is CASSQGDKGYEQYF. The DNA of the CDR3 is TGCGCCAGCAGCCAGGGGGACAAGGGGTACGAGCAGTACTTC.

The chain carries TRBV28 and TRBJ2-1; 12 nucleotides line up with TRBD2. J was trimmed by 4 bases and V by 5 bases; bases with no gene match: 9. The germline gives CDR1 MDHEN, CDR2 SYDVKM. The CDR3 has 17 amino acids. The CDR3 spells CASSLPSGGAHYNEQFF. The CDR3 coding sequence is TGTGCCAGCAGTCTCCCTAGCGGGGGGGCGCATTACAATGAGCAGTTCTTC.

V usage is TRBV6-5 and J usage is TRBJ1-1; a possible D gene is TRBD1 (6 bases). Germline V gives CDR1 MNHEY, CDR2 SVGAGI. Trimming took 2 bases from V and 4 from J, leaving 14 bases between them. CDR3 length: 15 amino acids. This CDR3 is CASSYRTARGTEAFF. The CDR3 DNA is TGTGCCAGCAGTTACCGGACAGCGAGGGGCACTGAAGCTTTCTTT.

The chain recombines TRBV9 with TRBJ2-3; D is possibly TRBD2 (6 bases). Trimming stripped 1 base from V and 6 bases from J, with 9 bases between. CDR1 is SGDLS and CDR2 is YYNGEE in the germline V gene. This CDR3 is 13 amino acids long. This CDR3 reads CASSVREEDTQYF. Written as DNA, the CDR3 is TGTGCCAGCAGCGTAAGGGAGGAGGATACGCAGTATTTT.

The V call is TRBV19, the J call TRBJ1-2, with D hard to call. The CDR3 covers 13 residues. V dropped 5 bases and J dropped 4 bases, with 11 bases sitting between them. Germline V gene data show CDR1 as LNHDA and CDR2 as SQIVND (reference sequence). CDR3 sequence reads: CASSSGRVYGYTF. The CDR3 region has the DNA TGTGCCAGTAGTTCCGGGAGAGTCTATGGCTACACCTTC. The variable domain in full, with the rest retrieved from reference TRBV19 and TRBJ1-2, is DGGITQSPKYLFRKEGQNVTLSCEQNLNHDAMYWYRQDPGQGLRLIYYSQIVNDFQKGDIAEGYSVSREKKESFPLTVTSAQKNPTAFYLCASSSGRVYGYTFGSGTRLTVV.

The chain has TRBV4-3 and TRBJ2-7; perhaps TRBD1 as D (6 bases). Trimming took off 2 bases at V and 3 bases at J, with 14 bases between the two ends. Germline values: CDR1 LGHNA, CDR2 YSLEER. This CDR3 has 15 amino acids. In nucleotides, the CDR3 is TGCGCCAGCAGCCAAAGTCATGTAGGGGGCTACGAGCAGTACTTC. Its translation: CASSQSHVGGYEQYF.

The chain employs TRBV28 and TRBJ2-5, with D possibly TRBD2 on 7 matching bases. This CDR3 has 16 amino acids. The germline V and J ends were trimmed by 6 bases and 5 bases, with 22 bases remaining between them. Germline V CDR1 and CDR2: MDHEN, SYDVKM. In DNA, the CDR3 is TGTGCCAGCAGCGAGCCGGGGGGCCTTATGGCTGAGACCCAGTACTTC. Translating it yields CASSEPGGLMAETQYF. Full variable domain (missing parts from reference TRBV28 and TRBJ2-5): DVKVTQSSRYLVKRTGEKVFLECVQDMDHENMFWYRQDPGLGLRLIYFSYDVKMKEKGDIPEGYSVSREKKERFSLILESASTNQTSMYLCASSEPGGLMAETQYFGPGTRLLVL.

The chain joins TRBV5-6 to TRBJ2-1; no clear D gene. The CDR3 loop spans 14 amino acids. The V gene lost 4 bases and the J gene lost 9 bases, with 17 bases spanning the gap. CDR1 SGHDT and CDR2 YYEEEE come from the germline V gene. As DNA, the CDR3 is TGTGCCAGCAGCCAATTCACCCTAGTCGGTGAGCAGTTCTTC. It encodes CASSQFTLVGEQFF. The full variable domain, with the rest looked up from reference TRBV5-6 and TRBJ2-1, is DAGVTQSPTHLIKTRGQQVTLRCSPKSGHDTVSWYQQALGQGPQFIFQYYEEEERQRGNFPDRFSGHQFPNYSSELNVNALLLGDSALYLCASSQFTLVGEQFFGPGTRLTVL.

This clone appeared a few times. The chain joins TRBV11-3 to TRBJ2-6, with TRBD1 matching over 7 bases. CDR1 is SGHNT and CDR2 is YENEEA in the germline V gene. Trimming at V came to 5 bases and at J to 2 bases, leaving 6 bases not matched to a gene. The CDR3 loop spans 16 amino acids. As DNA, the CDR3 is TGTGCCAGCAGCACCCGGACAGGAACTGGGGCCAACGTCCTGACTTTC. Protein sequence: CASSTRTGTGANVLTF.

The CDR3 sequence: CASRQTSGGLAEQYF. The CDR3 DNA reads TGTGCCAGCAGGCAGACTAGCGGGGGGTTGGCGGAGCAGTACTTC. The V and J genes are TRBV6-5 and TRBJ2-7; 13 bases line up with TRBD2. V lost 6 bases and J lost 7; bases outside the gene matches: 9. The CDR3 has 15 residues. CDR1 and CDR2 (germline): MNHEY, SVGAGI.

V gene TRBV19 combines with J gene TRBJ2-1; 13 bases match TRBD2. Per germline, CDR1 LNHDA and CDR2 SQIVND (reference sequence). This CDR3 is built from 15 residues. J gave up 7 bases and V 5 bases, and 5 bases lay outside the gene matches. This chain's CDR3 is CASSPGTSGMNEQFF. In DNA form, the CDR3 reads TGTGCCAGTAGTCCCGGGACTAGCGGGATGAATGAGCAGTTCTTC.

This chain uses TRBV19 with TRBJ1-2, with 11 bases lining up with TRBD1. Germline V gene sequence: CDR1 LNHDA, CDR2 SQIVND (reference sequence). The CDR3 totals 14 residues. J gave up 6 bases and V 7 bases, and 7 bases lay outside the gene matches. The CDR3 spells CASNPGQGVHGYTF. DNA for the CDR3: TGTGCCAGTAACCCGGGACAGGGGGTGCATGGCTACACCTTC.

This chain connects TRBV28 to TRBJ1-1; the D is unclear. CDR1 MDHEN and CDR2 SYDVKM come from the germline V gene. This CDR3 spans 13 amino acids. Trimming stripped 5 bases from V and 5 bases from J, with 12 bases between. The CDR3: CASSIPTGTEAFF. CDR3 bases: TGTGCCAGCAGTATACCGACGGGGACTGAAGCTTTCTTT. The entire variable domain, with the rest obtained from reference TRBV28 and TRBJ1-1, is as follows: DVKVTQSSRYLVKRTGEKVFLECVQDMDHENMFWYRQDPGLGLRLIYFSYDVKMKEKGDIPEGYSVSREKKERFSLILESASTNQTSMYLCASSIPTGTEAFFGQGTRLTVV.

Here the CDR3 reads CASSLTGIGLNTEAFF. The CDR3 DNA follows: TGTGCCAGCAGCTTAACAGGGATAGGTTTGAACACTGAAGCTTTCTTT. The rearrangement uses TRBV7-9 and TRBJ1-1, with D possibly being TRBD1 (6 bases). This CDR3 region has 16 residues. Germline assignment: CDR1 SEHNR and CDR2 FQNEAQ (reference sequence). Trimming shortened V by 2 bases and J by 0 bases, and 13 bases separated the two germline ends. The variable domain in full, with the rest retrieved from reference TRBV7-9 and TRBJ1-1, is DTGVSQNPRHKITKRGQNVTFRCDPISEHNRLYWYRQTLGQGPEFLTYFQNEAQLEKSRLLSDRFSAERPKGSFSTLEIQRTEQGDSAMYLCASSLTGIGLNTEAFFGQGTRLTVV.

This clone has only one observation. The V gene is TRBV5-5, the J gene TRBJ2-7; TRBD2 agrees at 7 bases. Germline V CDR1 and CDR2: SGHKS, YYEKEE (reference sequence). V lost 0 bases, J lost 2 bases, and 5 bases stayed unmatched. The CDR3 length is 15 residues. CDR3 coding DNA: TGTGCCAGCAGCTTGGCTCTAGCGGAGCCCTACGAGCAGTACTTC. Amino acid sequence: CASSLALAEPYEQYF.

This chain joins TRBV24-1 and TRBJ2-5; D gene ambiguous. The CDR3 has 12 amino acids. Germline V gene data show CDR1 as KGHDR and CDR2 as SFDVKD. The V gene lost 4 bases and the J gene lost 4 bases, with 6 bases spanning the gap. The CDR3 is CATSDPGETQYF. As DNA, the CDR3 is TGTGCCACCAGTGACCCGGGAGAGACCCAGTACTTC.